This T cell receptor beta chain emerged from a study of long-term antiretroviral therapy in people with HIV. Study-wide context: Collection dates of the earliest samples fall about a decade before the 2015 immediate-ART recommendation.

Investigators performed immunoSEQ version v3.0 at survey level. TCRdb's copy holds only in-frame clones and misses some; the assay was immunoSEQ multiplex PCR. This table holds over 35,000 clones, less than 85% found once. Germline V gene sequence: CDR1 SEHNR, CDR2 FQNEAQ (reference sequence). The CDR3 sequence is 17 residues long. V lost 5 bases, J lost 0 bases, and 9 bases stayed unmatched. General study points: HIV repertoires spanned narrower CDR3 length ranges than controls.

About this clone itself: Its target is unknown.

The source was unsorted PBMCs, collected 3.4 years after starting antiretroviral therapy. This clonotype was obtained from a man aged 25-40 years with HIV. V and J are TRBV7-9 and TRBJ2-3, with TRBD2 matching 9 bases. CDR3 sequence: CASSPLLAGSSTDTQYF. The CDR3 DNA reads TGTGCCAGCAGCCCCCTTCTAGCGGGATCTAGCACAGATACGCAGTATTTT.